This T cell receptor beta chain was captured in a study of blood T cell repertoires in COVID-19. The wider study: Italy, Spain and the United States were the sources of the convalescent and acute COVID-19 samples. In each case, the material was cDNA or gDNA derived from T cells, B-cell-depleted T cells, or PBMCs.

In the authors' workflow: Scientists estimated how many nucleated cells there were by amplifying reference gene primers. Method: immunoSEQ multiplex PCR; TCRdb's copy keeps in-frame clones and lacks some. V and J calls plus clone size are reproduced from that table; the DNA served to infer D and trimming. The profile shows around 84,000 clones, about 85% of them singletons. Per germline, CDR1 SGHTA and CDR2 FQGNSA. Trimming removed 2 bases from V and 6 bases from J, with 11 bases in between. The length of the CDR3 is 14 residues. The receptor comes from an elderly man with active or convalescent COVID-19. The sample was peripheral blood. The V gene is TRBV7-2, the J gene TRBJ1-5; D may be TRBD1 (5 bases). In DNA form, the CDR3 reads TGTGCCAGCAGCTTATATCCGGGGGGTCAGCCCCAGCATTTT. This codes for CASSLYPGGQPQHF.